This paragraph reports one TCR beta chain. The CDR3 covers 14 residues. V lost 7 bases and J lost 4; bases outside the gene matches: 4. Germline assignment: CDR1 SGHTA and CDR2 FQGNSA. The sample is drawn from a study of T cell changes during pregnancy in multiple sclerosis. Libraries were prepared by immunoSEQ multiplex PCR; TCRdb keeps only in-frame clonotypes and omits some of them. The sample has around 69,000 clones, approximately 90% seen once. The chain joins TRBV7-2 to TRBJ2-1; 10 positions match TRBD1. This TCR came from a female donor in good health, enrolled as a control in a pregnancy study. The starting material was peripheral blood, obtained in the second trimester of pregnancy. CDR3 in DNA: TGTGCCAGCATACCGGGACAGGGGTACAATGAGCAGTTCTTC. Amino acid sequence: CASIPGQGYNEQFF. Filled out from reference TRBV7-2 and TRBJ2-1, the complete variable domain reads GAGVSQSPSNKVTEKGKDVELRCDPISGHTALYWYRQSLGQGLEFLIYFQGNSAPDKSGLPSDRFSAERTGGSVSTLTIQRTQQEDSAVYLCASIPGQGYNEQFFGPGTRLTVL.